The 23 T cell receptor beta chains reported below all come from one sample, sequenced in a study of early T cells in non-severe SARS-CoV-2 infection. TCRdb analysed the 5' RACE reads with MiXCR anew, one entry per CDR3 protein. The data hold roughly 45,000 distinct CDR3 sequences, with 12% observed a single time. The sample comprised whole blood. Every receptor here comes from an adult who was a healthcare worker with PCR-confirmed SARS-CoV-2 infection or an uninfected control (not recorded which).

The sample holds many counts of this clonotype. The chain employs TRBV5-1 and TRBJ1-1; a possible D gene is TRBD1 (6 bases). This CDR3 has 15 amino acids. The ends were cut back, 2 bases at V and 5 bases at J, with 16 bases in the middle. Germline CDR1 reads SGHRS; CDR2 reads YFSETQ. CDR3 in DNA: TGCGCCAGCAGCTTAAGGGGTCAGGGGACGACTGAAGCTTTCTTT. Translated: CASSLRGQGTTEAFF.

Ten or more counts support this clonotype. The chain is built from TRBV5-8 and TRBJ2-1, with 11 bases matching TRBD2. CDR3 length: 15 amino acids. Per the germline V gene, CDR1 is SGHTS and CDR2 is YDEGEE. Trimming took 4 bases from V and 7 from J; bases not matched to a gene: 7. CDR3 in DNA: TGTGCCAGCAGCCGCGGAATAGCGGGAGGGAATGAGCAGTTCTTC. It specifies CASSRGIAGGNEQFF.

This clonotype was observed a handful of times. The chain links TRBV4-3 to TRBJ1-5, with D unresolved. Looked up from germline, CDR1 is LGHNA and CDR2 is YSLEER. V gave up 0 bases and J gave up 4 bases, with 7 bases separating them. The CDR3 is 14 residues long. This chain's CDR3 is CASSQDVGNQPQHF. DNA for the CDR3: TGCGCCAGCAGCCAAGATGTCGGGAATCAGCCCCAGCATTTT.

This clonotype was detected only a few times. The chain links TRBV29-1 to TRBJ2-4; TRBD2 agrees at 7 bases. The ends lost 8 bases at V and 12 bases at J; junction bases unmatched: 10. There are 11 residues in the CDR3. Germline V gives CDR1 SQVTM, CDR2 ANQGSEA. DNA for the CDR3: TGCAGCATCGGGGAGGGCACGGATCAGTACTTC. It encodes CSIGEGTDQYF.

Details on this clonotype: The conserved final phenylalanine or tryptophan is absent from the CDR3, which likely points to a read error. This chain joins TRBV29-1 and TRBJ1-2, with 7 bases identical to TRBD1. CDR3 length equals 14 residues. Germline V lookup: CDR1 SQVTM, CDR2 ANQGSEA. Written as DNA, the CDR3 is TGCAGGGTTGGTCCAGGGGACAGCTTCTATGGCTACACCTCC. Protein sequence: CRVGPGDSFYGYTS.

The J gene is TRBJ2-1, the V gene TRBV20-1; the match to TRBD2 covers 9 bases. Germline CDR1 and CDR2: DFQATT and SNEGSKA (reference sequence). Germline trimming cut 4 bases from V and 1 base from J; bases unmatched to any gene: 2. CDR3 length: 14 residues. The CDR3 loop is CSAISGSSYNEQFF. CDR3 DNA sequence: TGCAGTGCTATTAGCGGGAGTTCCTACAATGAGCAGTTCTTC.

V gene TRBV25-1 combines with J gene TRBJ2-7; possibly TRBD2 for D (6 bases). This CDR3 contains 13 residues. Germline lookup yields CDR1 MGHDK and CDR2 SYGVNS. Between the trimmed V and J ends, which lost 3 bases and 3 bases, there was a span of 9 bases. CDR3 sequence (DNA): TGTGCCAGCAGTGATGGGGGGAGCTACGAGCAGTACTTC. Translated: CASSDGGSYEQYF.

This clonotype was found many times. The chain combines TRBV29-1 with TRBJ1-1; D gene uncertain. Per germline, CDR1 SQVTM and CDR2 ANQGSEA. The CDR3 extends over 14 amino acids. V was pared by 3 bases and J by 6 bases, with 17 bases between. In DNA form, the CDR3 reads TGCAGCGTTGAGGTTGACCCTGGGCGCCCTGAAGCTTTCTTT. It codes for CSVEVDPGRPEAFF.

The table lists this clonotype with many counts. V is TRBV4-3 and J is TRBJ2-7; TRBD1 agrees at 7 bases. CDR3 length: 15 residues. CDR1 and CDR2 (germline): LGHNA, YSLEER. V was clipped by 3 bases and J by 4 bases; unmatched bases: 9. Written as DNA, the CDR3 is TGCGCCAGCAGCCACACATCGACAGGGAAGTACGAGCAGTACTTC. This sequence encodes CASSHTSTGKYEQYF.

This clonotype appeared many times. The chain links TRBV6-5 to TRBJ2-2; D is unclear. Germline V gene sequence: CDR1 MNHEY, CDR2 SVGAGI. V lost 0 bases and J 0 bases, leaving 11 bases between the germline ends. This CDR3 comprises 17 residues. DNA for the CDR3: TGTGCCAGCAGTTACTCGATGGTCAACGCGAACACCGGGGAGCTGTTTTTT. Encoded protein: CASSYSMVNANTGELFF.

This clonotype has a handful of counts. This chain uses TRBV6-5 with TRBJ2-7; tentative D call: TRBD2 (6 bases). Between the trimmed V and J ends, which lost 5 bases and 6 bases, there was a span of 20 bases. CDR1 is MNHEY and CDR2 is SVGAGI in the germline V gene. The length of the CDR3 is 15 residues. CDR3 residues: CASSRGTPRLREQYF. The CDR3 bases are TGTGCCAGCAGTCGCGGGACTCCCCGACTGCGCGAGCAGTACTTC.

The CDR3 coding sequence is TGTGCCAGCAGCTTAGTTCGGGAGGGCGAGCAGTACTTC. Protein product: CASSLVREGEQYF. This chain links TRBV7-9 with TRBJ2-7; 8 bases are a match to TRBD2. The CDR3 totals 13 residues. Germline-derived CDR1 and CDR2 are SEHNR and FQNEAQ (reference sequence). After removal of 1 base from V and 6 bases from J, the junction contained 2 bases not matched to a gene.

Only a few counts were recorded for this clonotype. V is TRBV28 and J is TRBJ1-4, with a possible D match to TRBD1 (6 bases). This CDR3 region has 14 residues. V lost 3 bases, J lost 8 bases, and 13 bases lay in between. Germline V CDR1 and CDR2: MDHEN, SYDVKM. CDR3 DNA sequence: TGTGCCAGCAGTTTTCGGGACACCCTGGAAAAACTGTTTTTT. This sequence encodes CASSFRDTLEKLFF.

Many counts were recorded for this clonotype. The V gene is TRBV13, the J gene TRBJ2-1; 9 bases line up with TRBD1. CDR1 PRHDT and CDR2 FYEKMQ come from the germline V gene (reference sequence). This CDR3 region has 15 residues. The J segment lost 6 bases and the V segment lost 5 bases, leaving 8 bases of the junction unmatched. CDR3 DNA sequence: TGTGCCAGCAGCAGACGGGACAGGGCGGCCAATGAGCAGTTCTTC. Amino acid sequence: CASSRRDRAANEQFF.

The rearrangement joins TRBV24-1 to TRBJ1-5; D may be TRBD1 (6 bases). V was pared by 9 bases and J by 6 bases, with 14 bases between. There are 13 residues in the CDR3. Germline V gene lookup returns CDR1 KGHDR and CDR2 SFDVKD. The CDR3 DNA reads TGTGCCACCGCGCCGATAGGGGGTCAGCCCCAGCATTTT. Translated: CATAPIGGQPQHF.

The sample holds many counts of this clonotype. The chain carries TRBV20-1 and TRBJ2-2; TRBD1 matches 8 bases. This CDR3 is 16 amino acids long. Trimming took 0 bases from V and 2 from J; bases not matched to a gene: 5. The germline CDR1 and CDR2 sequences are DFQATT and SNEGSKA (reference sequence). The CDR3 loop is CSARDLGTGNTGELFF. The CDR3 DNA sequence: TGCAGTGCTAGAGATTTAGGGACAGGAAACACCGGGGAGCTGTTTTTT.

The chain links TRBV6-6 to TRBJ2-7; 9 bases line up with TRBD1. V was pared by 3 bases and J by 2 bases, with 2 bases of the junction left unmatched. This CDR3 contains 14 residues. Germline V gives CDR1 MNHNY, CDR2 SVGAGI (reference sequence). The CDR3 reads CASSYGQGTYEQYF. The DNA of the CDR3 is TGTGCCAGCAGTTATGGACAGGGGACCTACGAGCAGTACTTC.

This clonotype was detected many times. The chain uses TRBV10-3 and TRBJ2-1; D is perhaps TRBD2 (5 bases). The CDR3 runs to 11 residues. Trimming cost V 2 bases and J 9 bases, with 5 bases left between them. Germline V lookup: CDR1 ENHRY, CDR2 SYGVKD. The CDR3 nucleotides are TGTGCCATCAGTGAGCGGGGTGAGCAGTTCTTC. Translated, it gives CAISERGEQFF.

The rearrangement uses TRBV29-1 and TRBJ1-2, with TRBD1 identical over 7 bases. Per germline, CDR1 SQVTM and CDR2 ANQGSEA. V was clipped by 0 bases and J by 4 bases; unmatched bases: 2. CDR3 length: 13 amino acids. The CDR3 DNA reads as TGCAGCGTTGAAGACCGACAGGGCTATGGCTACACCTTC. Translation gives CSVEDRQGYGYTF.

The gene calls are TRBV30 and TRBJ1-1; TRBD1 matches 10 bases. With 3 bases clipped from V and 2 bases from J, the junction kept 6 bases outside the gene matches. This CDR3 comprises 15 residues. Germline-derived CDR1 and CDR2 are GTSNPN and SVGIG (reference sequence). CDR3 bases: TGTGCCTGGAGAGCCCGGGACAGGGGAAACACTGAAGCTTTCTTT. Translated: CAWRARDRGNTEAFF. Using reference TRBV30 and TRBJ1-1 for the parts outside the CDR3, the full variable domain is SQTIHQWPATLVQPVGSPLSLECTVEGTSNPNLYWYRQAAGRGLQLLFYSVGIGQISSEVPQNLSASRPQDRQFILSSKKLLLSDSGFYLCAWRARDRGNTEAFFGQGTRLTVV.

This chain uses TRBV28 with TRBJ2-3; unclear D gene. The ends were cut back, 5 bases at V and 11 bases at J, with 17 bases in the middle. Germline values: CDR1 MDHEN, CDR2 SYDVKM. The CDR3 covers 13 residues. The CDR3 reads CASSVTVRQGQYF. Here the CDR3 DNA reads TGTGCCAGCAGTGTAACAGTGAGGCAAGGGCAGTATTTT.

This clonotype was observed many times. V is TRBV9 and J is TRBJ2-5; no clear D. Germline V gene data show CDR1 as SGDLS and CDR2 as YYNGEE. Trimming removed 1 base at V and 0 bases at J, with 10 bases between. This CDR3 region has 15 residues. The CDR3: CASSVFGQNQETQYF. Here the CDR3 DNA reads TGTGCCAGCAGCGTATTCGGGCAGAACCAAGAGACCCAGTACTTC.

This clonotype was observed at least ten times. The rearrangement joins TRBV29-1 to TRBJ2-6; TRBD2 aligns across 13 bases. The germline V gene has CDR1 SQVTM and CDR2 ANQGSEA. The CDR3 is made up of 19 amino acids. V lost 0 bases and J lost 3; bases outside the gene matches: 8. CDR3 sequence: CSVEDGGLAGLYGANVLTF. The CDR3 nucleotides read TGCAGCGTTGAAGACGGGGGACTAGCGGGGCTTTATGGGGCCAACGTCCTGACTTTC.